This entry lists 9 T cell receptor beta chains sequenced from one sample in a study of control samples from healthy donors and cancer patients. The table came from immunoSEQ multiplex PCR; TCRdb's copy has only in-frame clones and leaves some out. The sample holds 250,000 to 300,000 clones, over 75% seen once. The sequenced sample was PBMCs. Receptor source: a woman aged 55 to 70 with lung cancer.

The CDR3 coding sequence is TGCGCCAGCACCGAGAGGGACAGGACCTACGAGCAGTACTTC. It codes for CASTERDRTYEQYF. The rearrangement uses TRBV10-1 and TRBJ2-7, with 8 bases aligning to TRBD1. The CDR3 covers 14 residues. Germline V gives CDR1 WNHNN, CDR2 SYGVQD (reference sequence). With 7 bases clipped from V and 2 bases from J, the junction kept 7 bases outside the gene matches.

The V call is TRBV5-1, the J call TRBJ1-1; D may be TRBD1 (5 bases). The germline V and J ends were trimmed by 2 bases and 11 bases, with 16 bases remaining between them. The CDR3 spans 13 residues. Germline-derived CDR1 and CDR2 are SGHRS and YFSETQ. The CDR3 here is CASSFSQGNSAFF. DNA for the CDR3: TGCGCCAGCAGCTTCTCTCAGGGTAATAGCGCTTTCTTT.

The table lists this clone with many counts. The J gene is TRBJ1-2, the V gene TRBV5-6; D remains unclear. From germline, CDR1 is SGHDT and CDR2 YYEEEE. Trimming left V 1 base short and J 3 bases short, with 16 bases between. The CDR3 length is 16 residues. CDR3 DNA: TGTGCCAGCAGCTTGTTTGTCCTACAGCTCTACTATGGCTACACCTTC. It yields the protein CASSLFVLQLYYGYTF.

The chain is built from TRBV28 and TRBJ1-5, with D possibly being TRBD1 (5 bases). Trimming removed 3 bases from V and 2 bases from J, with 11 bases in between. CDR1 and CDR2 (germline): MDHEN, SYDVKM. This CDR3 has 15 amino acids. DNA of the CDR3: TGTGCCAGCAGTTTGTTATCAGGGCGCAATCAGCCCCAGCATTTT. Its protein is CASSLLSGRNQPQHF.

The V gene is TRBV2, the J gene TRBJ1-5; a weak D match, TRBD1 (6 bases). The ends were cut back, 3 bases at V and 6 bases at J, with 9 bases in the middle. The CDR3 length is 13 residues. CDR1 and CDR2 (germline): SNHLY, FYNNEI. The CDR3 spells CASSDQGPQPQHF. The CDR3 bases are TGTGCCAGCAGTGATCAGGGGCCTCAGCCCCAGCATTTT.

The V gene is TRBV5-1, the J gene TRBJ2-1; D possibly corresponds to TRBD1 (5 bases). The V gene lost 2 bases and the J gene lost 8 bases, with 17 bases spanning the gap. CDR3 length equals 15 residues. Germline lookup yields CDR1 SGHRS and CDR2 YFSETQ. CDR3 DNA sequence: TGCGCCAGCAGCTTAGAGGACATCTTGACGGATGAGCAGTTCTTC. Translating it yields CASSLEDILTDEQFF.

The chain combines TRBV7-9 with TRBJ2-3; no clear D gene. This CDR3 has 12 residues. V lost 1 base and J 6 bases, leaving 5 bases between the germline ends. The germline V gene has CDR1 SEHNR and CDR2 FQNEAQ (reference sequence). For the CDR3, the DNA is TGTGCCAGCAGCTTAGTGTCGGATACGCAGTATTTT. Translated: CASSLVSDTQYF.

The chain carries TRBV13 and TRBJ2-3, with no clear D. V was clipped by 2 bases and J by 10 bases, with 10 bases between them. Germline CDR1 PRHDT, CDR2 FYEKMQ (reference sequence). CDR3 length: 12 residues. DNA for the CDR3: TGTGCCAGCAGCTTACAAAGAACGGCGCAGTATTTT. Its translation: CASSLQRTAQYF.

J is TRBJ2-7 and V is TRBV5-1; D could derive from TRBD1 or TRBD2 (5 bases each). This CDR3 contains 13 residues. Per the germline V gene, CDR1 is SGHRS and CDR2 is YFSETQ. The V gene lost 4 bases and the J gene lost 5 bases, with 13 bases spanning the gap. This CDR3 reads CASSPDGAHEQYF. Here the CDR3 DNA reads TGCGCCAGCAGCCCCGACGGGGCCCACGAGCAGTACTTC.